This T cell receptor beta chain was sequenced during a study of CXCR3-negative and CXCR3-positive naive CD8 T cells. UMI-labeled 5' RACE yielded the TRB cDNA libraries. From its re-call of the 5' RACE reads, TCRdb lists each CDR3 protein once, without DNA. The table lists tens of thousands of distinct CDR3 sequences. Study-wide findings and caveats: With CXCR3 expression partially decreased after cryopreservation, most assays relied on fresh PBMCs. TRB CDR3 properties indicated TCR strength, while surface CD5 was similar across naive subsets. The study found that naive CXCR3-negative and CXCR3-positive cells shared TRBV-TRBJ usage, while memory cells differed. The TRB CDR3s that CXCR3-positive naive cells carried were more hydrophobic than those of CXCR3-negative naive cells.

Notes on this clonotype: What it binds is unknown.

Per germline, CDR1 MGHRA and CDR2 YSYEKL. CDR3 length equals 15 residues. V gene TRBV4-1 combines with J gene TRBJ2-2; the D call of TRBD1 rests on TCRdb alone, since no DNA is present to check it. The TCR originated in a human donor in good health. Some clones in this sample may be carry-over from other donors' samples. Sequencing was performed on naive CXCR3+ CD8+ T cells from blood. Regarding subset: CD45RO-CCR7+CD27+CD95- naive CD8+ T cells expressing CXCR3 (TNR3+). CDR3 residues: CASSYLRTDTGELFF.